The 21 T cell receptor beta chains listed next were all sequenced from one sample in a study of shared T cell receptors in the human thymus. Using immunoSEQ multiplex PCR, the repertoire was profiled, and TCRdb retains in-frame clones only, with some absent. Of about 660,000 clones listed, about 87% are singletons. Another study also made use of these data, one on human thymus T cells.

The sample comprised thymocytes. Source of these receptors: a boy younger than two with a congenital heart defect.

CDR3 bases: TGCGCCAGCAGCGGTAGACAGGCTGGAGGCTACACCTTC. Translated: CASSGRQAGGYTF. V usage is TRBV5-1 and J usage is TRBJ1-2, with D perhaps matching TRBD1 (6 bases). This CDR3 comprises 13 residues. Per the germline V gene, CDR1 is SGHRS and CDR2 is YFSETQ. Between the trimmed V and J ends, which lost 4 bases and 8 bases, there was a span of 15 bases.

The CDR3 here is CASSYFASGKGEQYF. CDR3 bases: TGTGCCAGCAGTTACTTCGCTAGCGGGAAGGGTGAGCAGTACTTC. The chain combines TRBV6-5 with TRBJ2-7; 9 bases agree with TRBD2. CDR1 MNHEY and CDR2 SVGAGI come from the germline V gene. The CDR3 runs 15 residues. V was clipped by 1 base and J by 7 bases; unmatched bases: 8.

The genes are TRBV19 and TRBJ1-2, with TRBD1 matching 7 bases. V lost 7 bases and J lost 6; bases outside the gene matches: 2. CDR1 is LNHDA, CDR2 SQIVND, per germline (reference sequence). This CDR3 contains 11 residues. CDR3 nucleotide sequence: TGTGCCAGTACTCAGGGGGATGGCTACACCTTC. Its protein is CASTQGDGYTF.

This sequence joins TRBV5-8 and TRBJ2-2; 12 nucleotides agree with TRBD1. The V and J ends lost 4 bases and 5 bases, in that order; junction bases with no gene match: 6. The CDR3 loop spans 16 amino acids. CDR1 is SGHTS and CDR2 is YDEGEE in the germline V gene. CDR3 loop: CASSNRDRGRTGELFF. For the CDR3, the DNA is TGTGCCAGCAGCAACCGGGACAGGGGGCGTACCGGGGAGCTGTTTTTT.

The V and J genes are TRBV5-4 and TRBJ2-7, with 7 nucleotides matching TRBD2. V gave up 0 bases and J gave up 2 bases; unmatched junction bases: 11. The CDR3 covers 17 residues. Germline assignment: CDR1 SGHNT and CDR2 YYREEE (reference sequence). CDR3 in amino acids: CASSLGGLAAPAYEQYF. Written as DNA, the CDR3 is TGTGCCAGCAGCTTGGGAGGTCTAGCGGCTCCCGCCTACGAGCAGTACTTC.

V usage is TRBV20-1 and J usage is TRBJ1-5; 9 nucleotides line up with TRBD1. The CDR3 sequence is 10 residues long. In germline, CDR1 is DFQATT, CDR2 SNEGSKA (reference sequence). With 6 bases clipped from V and 12 bases from J, the junction kept 3 bases outside the gene matches. The CDR3 nucleotides are TGCAGTGCAGGGACAGGGCGCCAGCATTTT. Translated, it gives CSAGTGRQHF.

The V and J genes are TRBV7-2 and TRBJ1-5, with a tentative D call TRBD1 (6 bases). Germline V CDR1 and CDR2: SGHTA, FQGNSA. V shed 1 base and J shed 4 bases, with 17 bases lying between them. The CDR3 has 17 amino acids. CDR3 loop: CASSLDLRDKVNQPQHF. CDR3 bases: TGTGCCAGCAGCTTAGATCTCCGGGACAAAGTAAATCAGCCCCAGCATTTT.

The rearrangement joins TRBV27 to TRBJ2-7; 8 bases agree with TRBD2. The length of the CDR3 is 15 residues. The V gene's germline CDR1 is MNHEY and CDR2 SMNVEV (reference sequence). J lost 0 bases, V lost 5 bases, and 6 bases had no gene match. DNA for the CDR3: TGTGCCAGCAGTCCAATAGCGGGAAGCTCCTACGAGCAGTACTTC. The encoded protein is CASSPIAGSSYEQYF.

The chain combines TRBV6-5 with TRBJ2-4; 7 bases agree with TRBD1. From germline, CDR1 is MNHEY and CDR2 SVGAGI. The CDR3 extends over 14 amino acids. The V segment lost 2 bases and the J segment 8 bases; nucleotides outside the gene matches: 6. This chain's CDR3 is CASSYNRQGHIQYF. The DNA of the CDR3 is TGTGCCAGCAGTTACAACCGACAGGGTCACATTCAGTACTTC.

This clone was seen once. This chain links TRBV28 with TRBJ2-5, with D unresolved. CDR1 and CDR2 (germline): MDHEN, SYDVKM. Trimming took 1 base from V and 5 from J, leaving 26 bases between them. The CDR3 covers 19 residues. The CDR3, as DNA: TGTGCCAGCAGTTTATATCTCGACCGCGCCCTGAGAGACGGGGAGACCCAGTACTTC. Residues: CASSLYLDRALRDGETQYF.

The V gene is TRBV19, the J gene TRBJ1-1; tentatively, D is TRBD1 (5 bases). Germline lookup yields CDR1 LNHDA and CDR2 SQIVND (reference sequence). The CDR3 is 11 amino acids. Trimming removed 5 bases at V and 4 bases at J, with 5 bases between. This CDR3 reads CASSDSTEAFF. The CDR3 DNA reads as TGTGCCAGTAGTGACAGCACTGAAGCTTTCTTT.

This sequence joins TRBV30 and TRBJ2-5; 9 positions agree with TRBD1. CDR3 size: 13 residues. The ends lost 3 bases at V and 3 bases at J; junction bases unmatched: 2. From germline, CDR1 is GTSNPN and CDR2 SVGIG (reference sequence). DNA for the CDR3: TGTGCCTGGAGACAGGGGGCGAAAGAGACCCAGTACTTC. Translated, it gives CAWRQGAKETQYF.

The chain combines TRBV28 with TRBJ2-3; TRBD1 might be the D (5 bases). Trimming shortened V by 6 bases and J by 5 bases, and 12 bases separated the two germline ends. CDR1 is MDHEN, CDR2 SYDVKM, per germline. The CDR3 extends over 13 amino acids. The CDR3 bases are TGTGCCAGCAGGAAAGGGGTTGTAGATACGCAGTATTTT. Protein product: CASRKGVVDTQYF.

This chain joins TRBV6-1 and TRBJ1-2; the match to TRBD1 covers 7 bases. With 5 bases clipped from V and 5 bases from J, the junction kept 11 bases outside the gene matches. Germline CDR1 is MNHNS and CDR2 is SASEGT. CDR3 length: 15 residues. CDR3 in DNA: TGTGCCAGCAGTCCCTGGGACAGTATGGATTATGGCTACACCTTC. It encodes CASSPWDSMDYGYTF.

This clone came up a few times. This sequence joins TRBV12-5 and TRBJ1-3; D is unresolved. The ends were cut back, 2 bases at V and 0 bases at J, with 5 bases in the middle. The CDR3 is 14 amino acids. Germline V gene data show CDR1 as LGHNT and CDR2 as FRNRAP. CDR3 loop: CASGLLSSGNTIYF. The CDR3 DNA reads TGTGCTAGTGGTTTGCTGAGCTCTGGAAACACCATATATTTT.

The chain carries TRBV28 and TRBJ1-2; 8 positions agree with TRBD1. The trim removed 4 bases at V and 4 bases at J, leaving 5 bases unmatched. The germline CDR1 and CDR2 sequences are MDHEN and SYDVKM. The CDR3 has 14 residues. The CDR3 region has the DNA TGTGCCAGCAGTTCGAACAGGGGGATCTATGGCTACACCTTC. It encodes CASSSNRGIYGYTF.

The chain has TRBV4-1 and TRBJ2-5; 7 bases map to TRBD2. V was pared by 0 bases and J by 3 bases, with 4 bases of the junction left unmatched. The CDR3 extends over 15 amino acids. CDR1 and CDR2 (germline): MGHRA, YSYEKL. CDR3 sequence reads: CASSQEASGKETQYF. The CDR3 DNA reads TGCGCCAGCAGCCAAGAGGCTAGCGGAAAAGAGACCCAGTACTTC.

V usage is TRBV28 and J usage is TRBJ2-5; 13 positions match TRBD2. This CDR3 comprises 16 residues. Germline V lookup: CDR1 MDHEN, CDR2 SYDVKM. V dropped 6 bases and J dropped 3; count of bases not matched to a gene: 7. CDR3 residues: CASRKTSGGPEETQYF. CDR3 DNA: TGTGCCAGCAGAAAGACTAGCGGGGGGCCAGAAGAGACCCAGTACTTC. Drawing the rest from reference TRBV28 and TRBJ2-5, the complete variable domain is DVKVTQSSRYLVKRTGEKVFLECVQDMDHENMFWYRQDPGLGLRLIYFSYDVKMKEKGDIPEGYSVSREKKERFSLILESASTNQTSMYLCASRKTSGGPEETQYFGPGTRLLVL.

The V call is TRBV28, the J call TRBJ1-1, with D perhaps TRBD1 (6 bases). Germline CDR1 and CDR2: MDHEN and SYDVKM. Trimming left V 7 bases short and J 1 base short, with 16 bases between. CDR3 length equals 15 residues. The CDR3 is CASTVDRRKNTEAFF. As DNA, the CDR3 is TGTGCCAGCACCGTAGACAGGAGAAAGAACACTGAAGCTTTCTTT.

The CDR3 here is CATRRLGDREVPMSGYTF. In DNA form, the CDR3 reads TGTGCCACCCGTCGCCTAGGGGACAGAGAAGTCCCCATGTCTGGCTACACCTTC. This chain links TRBV28 with TRBJ1-2; 7 nucleotides match TRBD1. The V and J ends lost 10 bases and 7 bases, in that order; junction bases with no gene match: 27. Per the germline V gene, CDR1 is MDHEN and CDR2 is SYDVKM. The CDR3 extends over 18 amino acids.

The rearrangement uses TRBV9 and TRBJ2-3; D perhaps matches TRBD2 (5 bases). CDR3 length: 18 residues. In germline, CDR1 is SGDLS, CDR2 YYNGEE. V gave up 0 bases and J gave up 0 bases, with 17 bases separating them. CDR3 protein: CASSVGWASQKSTDTQYF. In DNA form, the CDR3 reads TGTGCCAGCAGCGTAGGTTGGGCTAGCCAGAAAAGCACAGATACGCAGTATTTT. Complete variable domain (other parts from reference TRBV9 and TRBJ2-3): DSGVTQTPKHLITATGQRVTLRCSPRSGDLSVYWYQQSLDQGLQFLIQYYNGEERAKGNILERFSAQQFPDLHSELNLSSLELGDSALYFCASSVGWASQKSTDTQYFGPGTRLTVL.